Following are 4 T cell receptor beta chains from one sample sequenced in a study of cytomegalovirus exposure and HLA in healthy donors. Primers: 60 Vbeta forward and 13 Jbeta reverse. Generated by immunoSEQ multiplex PCR, the TCRdb table keeps only in-frame clones and is missing some. Of about 160,000 clones listed, 78% are singletons. Material for sequencing was PBMCs. These receptors originate from a woman aged 40 to 55 in good health and CMV-seronegative.

This clone was recorded only once. This rearrangement joins TRBV4-1 to TRBJ2-7, with 7 bases that match TRBD1. Unmatched junction bases numbered 11, after V lost 1 base and J lost 2 bases. The length of the CDR3 is 17 residues. CDR1 and CDR2 (germline): MGHRA, YSYEKL. CDR3 DNA sequence: TGCGCCAGCAGCCAAGGGTACCCTCAGGGGGTGCCCTACGAGCAGTACTTC. Translated: CASSQGYPQGVPYEQYF.

Details on this clone: A junction boundary mismatches the germline segment, possibly from a read error. The V and J genes are TRBV7-9 and TRBJ1-1; D possibly corresponds to TRBD1 (5 bases). Germline assignment: CDR1 SEHNR and CDR2 FQNEAQ (reference sequence). The CDR3 is 16 residues long. CDR3 region: CSSSPRGIGGNTEAFF. For the CDR3, the DNA is TGTTCCAGCAGCCCAAGGGGCATCGGGGGGAACACTGAAGCTTTCTTT. The variable domain in full, with the rest retrieved from reference TRBV7-9 and TRBJ1-1, is DTGVSQNPRHKITKRGQNVTFRCDPISEHNRLYWYRQTLGQGPEFLTYFQNEAQLEKSRLLSDRFSAERPKGSFSTLEIQRTEQGDSAMYLCSSSPRGIGGNTEAFFGQGTRLTVV.

The rearrangement links TRBV4-2 to TRBJ2-5; D unclear. Germline CDR1 is LGHNA and CDR2 is YNFKEQ. Trimming took 8 bases from V and 3 from J, leaving 16 bases between them. The CDR3 runs 14 residues. The CDR3 DNA reads as TGTGCCAGCGCTCTTAACATGGAGAAAGAGACCCAGTACTTC. Translation: CASALNMEKETQYF.

This clone has a handful of counts. This chain links TRBV7-6 with TRBJ2-1; 9 bases map to TRBD2. The germline gives CDR1 SGHVS, CDR2 FNYEAQ. The CDR3 covers 17 residues. Trimming cost V 2 bases and J 7 bases; bases outside gene matches: 12. The CDR3 sequence: CASSLWISVAGVNEQFF. CDR3 nucleotide sequence: TGTGCCAGCAGCTTATGGATATCGGTAGCGGGGGTTAATGAGCAGTTCTTC.